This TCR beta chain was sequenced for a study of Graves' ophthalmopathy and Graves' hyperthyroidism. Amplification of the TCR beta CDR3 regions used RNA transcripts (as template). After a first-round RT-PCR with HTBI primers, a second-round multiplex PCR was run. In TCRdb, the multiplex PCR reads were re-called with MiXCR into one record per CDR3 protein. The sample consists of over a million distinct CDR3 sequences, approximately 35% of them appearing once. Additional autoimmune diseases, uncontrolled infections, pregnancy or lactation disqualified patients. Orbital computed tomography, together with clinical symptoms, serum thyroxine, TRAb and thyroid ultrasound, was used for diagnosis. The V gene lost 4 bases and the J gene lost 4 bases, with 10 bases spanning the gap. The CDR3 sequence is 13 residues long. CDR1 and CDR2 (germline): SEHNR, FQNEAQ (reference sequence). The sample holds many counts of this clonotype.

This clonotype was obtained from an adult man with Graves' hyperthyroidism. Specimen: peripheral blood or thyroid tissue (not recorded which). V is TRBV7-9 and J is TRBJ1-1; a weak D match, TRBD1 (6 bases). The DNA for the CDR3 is TGTGCCAGCAGCTCAGGGGCTTCCACTGAAGCTTTCTTT. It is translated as CASSSGASTEAFF.